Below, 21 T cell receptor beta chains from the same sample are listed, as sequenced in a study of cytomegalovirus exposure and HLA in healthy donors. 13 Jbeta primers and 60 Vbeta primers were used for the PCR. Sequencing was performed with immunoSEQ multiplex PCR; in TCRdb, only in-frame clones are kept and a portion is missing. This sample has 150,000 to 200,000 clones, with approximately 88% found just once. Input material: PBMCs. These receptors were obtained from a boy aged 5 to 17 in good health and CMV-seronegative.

The CDR3 coding sequence is TGTGCCAGCAGTTTACCGCTTGCGGGATACGAGCAGTACTTC. Its translation is CASSLPLAGYEQYF. The chain has TRBV28 and TRBJ2-7, with a possible D match to TRBD2 (6 bases). Trimming shortened V by 2 bases and J by 4 bases, and 12 bases separated the two germline ends. CDR1 is MDHEN, CDR2 SYDVKM, per germline. The CDR3 sequence is 14 residues long.

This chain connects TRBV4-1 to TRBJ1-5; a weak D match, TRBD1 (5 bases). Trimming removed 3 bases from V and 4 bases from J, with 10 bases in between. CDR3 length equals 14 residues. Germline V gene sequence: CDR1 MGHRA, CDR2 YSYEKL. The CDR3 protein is CASSQIRVNQPQHF. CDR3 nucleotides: TGCGCCAGCAGCCAGATCAGGGTAAATCAGCCCCAGCATTTT.

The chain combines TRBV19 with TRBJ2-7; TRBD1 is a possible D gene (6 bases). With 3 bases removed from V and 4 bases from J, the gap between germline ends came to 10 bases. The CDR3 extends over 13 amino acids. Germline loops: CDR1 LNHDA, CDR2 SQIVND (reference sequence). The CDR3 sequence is CASSMTTGYEQYF. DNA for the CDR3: TGTGCCAGTAGTATGACCACAGGGTACGAGCAGTACTTC.

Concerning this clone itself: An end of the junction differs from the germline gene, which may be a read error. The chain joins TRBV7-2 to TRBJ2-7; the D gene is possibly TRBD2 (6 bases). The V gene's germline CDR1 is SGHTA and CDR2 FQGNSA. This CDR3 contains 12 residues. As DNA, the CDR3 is TGTGCCAGCAGCTTAGCCGGAGGGGCTCTACACTTC. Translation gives CASSLAGGALHF.

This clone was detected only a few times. The CDR3 reads CASSWDRAKEQYF. The CDR3 bases are TGTGCCAGCAGCTGGGACAGGGCGAAGGAGCAGTACTTC. V is TRBV13 and J is TRBJ2-7; 9 nucleotides agree with TRBD1. Germline loops: CDR1 PRHDT, CDR2 FYEKMQ (reference sequence). The trim removed 4 bases at V and 7 bases at J, leaving 5 bases unmatched. The CDR3 runs 13 residues.

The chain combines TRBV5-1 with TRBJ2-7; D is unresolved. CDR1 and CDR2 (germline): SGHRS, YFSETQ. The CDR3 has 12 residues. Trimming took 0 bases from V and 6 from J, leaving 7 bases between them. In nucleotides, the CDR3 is TGCGCCAGCAGCTTGGTGGAGACCGAGCAGTACTTC. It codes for CASSLVETEQYF. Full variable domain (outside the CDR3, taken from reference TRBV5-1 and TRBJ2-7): KAGVTQTPRYLIKTRGQQVTLSCSPISGHRSVSWYQQTPGQGLQFLFEYFSETQRNKGNFPGRFSGRQFSNSRSEMNVSTLELGDSALYLCASSLVETEQYFGPGTRLTVT.

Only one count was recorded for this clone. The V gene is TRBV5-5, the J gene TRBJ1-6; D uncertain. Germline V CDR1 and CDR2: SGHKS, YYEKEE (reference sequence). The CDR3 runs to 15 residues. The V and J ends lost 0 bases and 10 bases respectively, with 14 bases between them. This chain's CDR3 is CASSLETAGVSPLHF. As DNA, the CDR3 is TGTGCCAGCAGCTTGGAGACCGCCGGAGTCTCACCCCTCCACTTT.

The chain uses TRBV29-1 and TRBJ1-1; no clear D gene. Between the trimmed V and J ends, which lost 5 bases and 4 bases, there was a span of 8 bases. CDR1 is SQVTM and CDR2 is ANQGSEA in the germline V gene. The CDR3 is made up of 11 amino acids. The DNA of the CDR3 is TGCAGCGTTCTGTCGGGCACTGAAGCTTTCTTT. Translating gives CSVLSGTEAFF.

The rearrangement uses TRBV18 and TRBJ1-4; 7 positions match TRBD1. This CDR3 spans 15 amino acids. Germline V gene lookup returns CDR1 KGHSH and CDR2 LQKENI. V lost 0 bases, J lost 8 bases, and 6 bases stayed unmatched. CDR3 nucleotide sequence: TGTGCCAGCTCACCACCGTCAACAGGGGCCGAAAAACTGTTTTTT. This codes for CASSPPSTGAEKLFF.

The CDR3 protein is CASSPQGWATAPLHF. As DNA, the CDR3 is TGTGCCAGCTCACCACAGGGGTGGGCCACGGCACCCCTCCACTTT. This chain uses TRBV18 with TRBJ1-6; a possible D gene is TRBD1 (5 bases). The V and J ends lost 1 base and 11 bases respectively, with 15 bases between them. Per the germline V gene, CDR1 is KGHSH and CDR2 is LQKENI. This CDR3 is 15 amino acids long.

In DNA, the CDR3 is TGTGCCAGCAGTGAAGCGCGGCAGGGCTATCAGCCCCAGCATTTT. Its protein product is CASSEARQGYQPQHF. The V and J genes are TRBV2 and TRBJ1-5; tentative D call: TRBD1 (5 bases). Trimming removed 0 bases from V and 5 bases from J, with 11 bases in between. The CDR3 spans 15 residues. CDR1 is SNHLY and CDR2 is FYNNEI in the germline V gene.

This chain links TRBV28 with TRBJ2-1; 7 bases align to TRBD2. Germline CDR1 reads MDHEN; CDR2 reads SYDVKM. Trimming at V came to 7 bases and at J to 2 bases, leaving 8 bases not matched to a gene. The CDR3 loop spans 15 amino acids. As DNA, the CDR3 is TGTGCCAGCAAAAGACTAGCTGATACCTACAATGAGCAGTTCTTC. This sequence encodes CASKRLADTYNEQFF.

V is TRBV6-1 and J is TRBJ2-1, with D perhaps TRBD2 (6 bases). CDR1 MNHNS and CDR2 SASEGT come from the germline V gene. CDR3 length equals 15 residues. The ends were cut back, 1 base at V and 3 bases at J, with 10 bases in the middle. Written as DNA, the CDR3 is TGTGCCAGCAGTGAAGAGGGAGCGGGCTACAATGAGCAGTTCTTC. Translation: CASSEEGAGYNEQFF.

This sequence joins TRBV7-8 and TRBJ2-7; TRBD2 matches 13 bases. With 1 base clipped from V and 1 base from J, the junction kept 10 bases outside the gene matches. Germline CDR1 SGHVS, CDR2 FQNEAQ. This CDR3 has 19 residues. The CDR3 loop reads CASSLGLAGGSLASYEQYF. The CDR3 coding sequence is TGTGCCAGCAGCTTAGGACTAGCGGGAGGATCTCTAGCGTCCTACGAGCAGTACTTC.

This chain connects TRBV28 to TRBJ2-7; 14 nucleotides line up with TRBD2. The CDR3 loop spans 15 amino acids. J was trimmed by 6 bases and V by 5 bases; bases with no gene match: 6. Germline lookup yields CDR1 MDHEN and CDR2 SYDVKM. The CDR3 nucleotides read TGTGCCAGCAGTCCGATGACTAGCGGGAGGGGCGAGCAGTACTTC. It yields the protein CASSPMTSGRGEQYF.

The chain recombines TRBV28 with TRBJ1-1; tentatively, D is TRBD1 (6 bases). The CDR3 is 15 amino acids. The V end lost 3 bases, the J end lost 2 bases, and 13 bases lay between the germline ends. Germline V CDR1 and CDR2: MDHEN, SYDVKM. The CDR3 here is CASSFFLGANTEAFF. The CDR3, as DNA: TGTGCCAGCAGTTTTTTCTTGGGGGCCAACACTGAAGCTTTCTTT.

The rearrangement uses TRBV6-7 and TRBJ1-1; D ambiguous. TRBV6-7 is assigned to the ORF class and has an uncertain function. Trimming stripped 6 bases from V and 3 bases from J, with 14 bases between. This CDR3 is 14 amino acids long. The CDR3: CASSRRGRHTEAFF. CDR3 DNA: TGTGCCAGCAGCCGCCGCGGGCGCCACACTGAAGCTTTCTTT.

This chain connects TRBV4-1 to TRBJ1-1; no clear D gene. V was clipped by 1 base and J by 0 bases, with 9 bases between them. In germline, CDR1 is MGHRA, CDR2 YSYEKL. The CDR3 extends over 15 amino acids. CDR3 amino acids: CASSQGGGMNTEAFF. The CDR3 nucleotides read TGCGCCAGCAGCCAAGGCGGAGGGATGAACACTGAAGCTTTCTTT.

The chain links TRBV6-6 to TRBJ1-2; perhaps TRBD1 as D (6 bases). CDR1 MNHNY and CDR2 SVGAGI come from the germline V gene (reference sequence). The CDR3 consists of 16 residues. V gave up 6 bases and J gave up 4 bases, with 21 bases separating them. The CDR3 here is CASRPSGGGDAYGYTF. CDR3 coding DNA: TGTGCCAGCAGACCTTCTGGGGGGGGCGACGCCTATGGCTACACCTTC.

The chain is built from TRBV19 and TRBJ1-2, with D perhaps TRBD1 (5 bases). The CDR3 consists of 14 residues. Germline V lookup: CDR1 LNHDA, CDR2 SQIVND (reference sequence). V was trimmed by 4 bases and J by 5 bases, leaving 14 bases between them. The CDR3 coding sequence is TGTGCCAGTAGTACGAAGCTAACAGGATATGGCTACACCTTC. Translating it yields CASSTKLTGYGYTF.

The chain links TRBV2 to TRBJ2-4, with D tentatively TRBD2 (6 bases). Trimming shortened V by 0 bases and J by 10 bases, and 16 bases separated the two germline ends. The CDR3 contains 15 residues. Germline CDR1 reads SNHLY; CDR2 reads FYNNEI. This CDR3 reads CASSEALGGTLIQYF. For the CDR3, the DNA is TGTGCCAGCAGTGAAGCGCTCGGAGGGACGCTAATTCAGTACTTC.